One sample yielded the 15 T cell receptor beta chains listed below, sequenced in a study of cytomegalovirus exposure and HLA in healthy donors. The PCR made use of 60 Vbeta and 13 Jbeta primers. TCRdb keeps only in-frame clones here, not all; method: immunoSEQ multiplex PCR. The table lists 100,000 or so clones, 65% to 85% of them singletons. Sequencing was performed on PBMCs. The receptor set was obtained from a man aged 18-30 years in good health and CMV-seronegative.

This chain uses TRBV14 with TRBJ2-3; D is unresolved. Germline CDR1 and CDR2: SGHDN and FVKESK. The CDR3 is made up of 15 amino acids. With 0 bases removed from V and 3 bases from J, the gap between germline ends came to 10 bases. CDR3 region: CASSQDMGQTDTQYF. CDR3 coding DNA: TGTGCCAGCAGCCAAGATATGGGCCAAACAGATACGCAGTATTTT. Full variable domain (missing parts from reference TRBV14 and TRBJ2-3): EAGVTQFPSHSVIEKGQTVTLRCDPISGHDNLYWYRRVMGKEIKFLLHFVKESKQDESGMPNNRFLAERTGGTYSTLKVQPAELEDSGVYFCASSQDMGQTDTQYFGPGTRLTVL.

Worth noting for this clone: The junction departs from germline at one end; a sequencing error may be responsible. The V gene is TRBV30, the J gene TRBJ2-3; 13 nucleotides line up with TRBD2. Germline CDR1 is GTSNPN and CDR2 is SVGIG (reference sequence). The CDR3 covers 14 residues. The CDR3 DNA reads as TGTGCCGGGAGACTAGCGGGAGGATCAGATACGCAGTATTTT. This sequence encodes CAGRLAGGSDTQYF.

The chain couples TRBV5-1 to TRBJ2-7; D is ambiguous. This CDR3 contains 12 residues. Per germline, CDR1 SGHRS and CDR2 YFSETQ. V gave up 1 base and J gave up 3 bases, with 5 bases separating them. For the CDR3, the DNA is TGCGCCAGCAGCTTGACAGACTACGAGCAGTACTTC. Its translation: CASSLTDYEQYF.

The CDR3: CASRELPGDPTGELFF. As DNA, the CDR3 is TGTGCCAGCAGGGAGCTCCCGGGGGACCCCACCGGGGAGCTGTTTTTT. The chain has TRBV7-6 and TRBJ2-2, with a weak D call TRBD2 (6 bases). Germline CDR1 and CDR2: SGHVS and FNYEAQ. Between the trimmed V and J ends, which lost 6 bases and 4 bases, there was a span of 18 bases. This CDR3 comprises 16 residues. The variable domain in full, with the rest retrieved from reference TRBV7-6 and TRBJ2-2, is GAGVSQSPRYKVTKRGQDVALRCDPISGHVSLYWYRQALGQGPEFLTYFNYEAQQDKSGLPNDRFSAERPEGSISTLTIQRTEQRDSAMYRCASRELPGDPTGELFFGEGSRLTVL.

The chain is built from TRBV4-3 and TRBJ2-1; 7 nucleotides match TRBD2. Germline V CDR1 and CDR2: LGHNA, YSLEER. This CDR3 has 17 residues. Trimming at V came to 0 bases and at J to 2 bases, leaving 7 bases not matched to a gene. The CDR3 spells CASSQDVASGPYNEQFF. As DNA, the CDR3 is TGCGCCAGCAGCCAAGATGTAGCTAGCGGTCCCTACAATGAGCAGTTCTTC.

The genes are TRBV19 and TRBJ1-5; no reliable D call. Per the germline V gene, CDR1 is LNHDA and CDR2 is SQIVND (reference sequence). V lost 3 bases to trimming and J lost 1 base, with 10 bases between them. The CDR3 is 15 amino acids. The CDR3 here is CASSISSGSNQPQHF. CDR3 DNA sequence: TGTGCCAGTAGTATCAGTTCCGGGAGCAATCAGCCCCAGCATTTT.

V usage is TRBV7-8 and J usage is TRBJ1-2, with unresolved D. V was pared by 0 bases and J by 6 bases, with 11 bases between. In germline, CDR1 is SGHVS, CDR2 FQNEAQ. The CDR3 totals 14 residues. CDR3 DNA: TGTGCCAGCAGCTTAGCTGTGACTCGGGATGGCTACACCTTC. Its protein is CASSLAVTRDGYTF.

The chain employs TRBV30 and TRBJ1-2; weak D call: TRBD1 (6 bases). V lost 1 base and J 8 bases, leaving 17 bases between the germline ends. There are 14 residues in the CDR3. Germline assignment: CDR1 GTSNPN and CDR2 SVGIG (reference sequence). The CDR3 DNA reads as TGTGCCTGGAGTGCCCCCGGGACACCATCCGGCTACACCTTC. Translated: CAWSAPGTPSGYTF.

This chain links TRBV18 with TRBJ1-4; no clear D. CDR1 is KGHSH and CDR2 is LQKENI in the germline V gene. Trimming took off 0 bases at V and 1 base at J, with 3 bases between the two ends. CDR3 size: 14 residues. The CDR3 DNA follows: TGTGCCAGCTCACCACCCCTAACTAATGAAAAACTGTTTTTT. This codes for CASSPPLTNEKLFF.

The J gene is TRBJ2-7, the V gene TRBV6-5; 9 bases align to TRBD2. In germline, CDR1 is MNHEY, CDR2 SVGAGI. V was pared by 5 bases and J by 3 bases, with 8 bases of the junction left unmatched. This CDR3 contains 15 residues. The CDR3 loop is CASSSHETSGYEQYF. The CDR3, as DNA: TGTGCCAGCAGTAGCCATGAGACTAGCGGCTACGAGCAGTACTTC.

This clone came up many times. The chain employs TRBV27 and TRBJ2-7, with 8 nucleotides matching TRBD1. Germline V CDR1 and CDR2: MNHEY, SMNVEV (reference sequence). The CDR3 totals 18 residues. Germline trimming cut 5 bases from V and 2 bases from J; bases unmatched to any gene: 17. The CDR3 DNA reads TGTGCCAGCAGTCCCTTTCCCCCTACGACAGGGGAGACCTACGAGCAGTACTTC. As protein: CASSPFPPTTGETYEQYF.

The rearrangement uses TRBV30 and TRBJ2-7, with D maybe TRBD1 (5 bases). There are 13 residues in the CDR3. The V end was cut by 1 base, the J end by 2 bases, with 9 bases between. Germline V lookup: CDR1 GTSNPN, CDR2 SVGIG (reference sequence). CDR3 coding DNA: TGTGCCTGGAGTGACAGGCGTCCCTACGAGCAGTACTTC. Translation: CAWSDRRPYEQYF.

A single count supports this clone. The chain recombines TRBV7-9 with TRBJ2-1; 9 nucleotides agree with TRBD2. Per the germline V gene, CDR1 is SEHNR and CDR2 is FQNEAQ (reference sequence). This CDR3 comprises 15 residues. V lost 6 bases, J lost 8 bases, and 11 bases stayed unmatched. CDR3 protein: CASSMRSGRIDEQFF. The CDR3 nucleotides read TGTGCCAGCAGTATGCGGAGCGGGAGGATCGATGAGCAGTTCTTC.

The chain joins TRBV6-5 to TRBJ2-5, with D perhaps TRBD1 (7 bases). Germline V gene data show CDR1 as MNHEY and CDR2 as SVGAGI. V was clipped by 0 bases and J by 4 bases, with 12 bases between them. The CDR3 length is 15 residues. The DNA of the CDR3 is TGTGCCAGCAGTTACTCCCCCAGGGGGGTAGAGACCCAGTACTTC. Its protein product is CASSYSPRGVETQYF.

A single count supports this clone. Here the CDR3 reads CASSVGGAGQGPPGYGYTF. CDR3 in DNA: TGTGCCAGCAGCGTAGGGGGAGCGGGACAGGGGCCTCCCGGCTATGGCTACACCTTC. This chain links TRBV9 with TRBJ1-2; 10 nucleotides agree with TRBD1. The germline CDR1 and CDR2 sequences are SGDLS and YYNGEE. The CDR3 runs to 19 residues. The J segment lost 4 bases and the V segment lost 0 bases, leaving 15 bases of the junction unmatched.